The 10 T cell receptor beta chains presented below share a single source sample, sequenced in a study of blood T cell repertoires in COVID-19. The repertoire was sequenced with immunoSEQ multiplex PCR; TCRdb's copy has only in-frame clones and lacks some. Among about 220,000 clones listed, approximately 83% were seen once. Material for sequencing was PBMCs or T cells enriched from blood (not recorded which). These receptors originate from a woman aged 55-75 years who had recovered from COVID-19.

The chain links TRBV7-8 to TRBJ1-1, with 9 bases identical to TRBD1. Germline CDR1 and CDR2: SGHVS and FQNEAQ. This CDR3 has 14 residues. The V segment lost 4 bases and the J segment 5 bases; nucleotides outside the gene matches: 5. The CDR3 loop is CASSSGQGWTEAFF. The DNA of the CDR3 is TGTGCCAGCAGCTCGGGACAGGGATGGACTGAAGCTTTCTTT. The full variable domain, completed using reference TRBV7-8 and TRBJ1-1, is GAGVSQSPRYKVAKRGQDVALRCDPISGHVSLFWYQQALGQGPEFLTYFQNEAQLDKSGLPSDRFFAERPEGSVSTLKIQRTQQEDSAVYLCASSSGQGWTEAFFGQGTRLTVV.

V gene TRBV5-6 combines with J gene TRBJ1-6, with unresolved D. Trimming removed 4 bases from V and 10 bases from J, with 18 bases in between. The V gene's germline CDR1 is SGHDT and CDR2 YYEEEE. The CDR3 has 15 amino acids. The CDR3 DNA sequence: TGTGCCAGCAGCGATCGGATGGTAGCTCGGTCACCCCTCCACTTT. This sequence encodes CASSDRMVARSPLHF.

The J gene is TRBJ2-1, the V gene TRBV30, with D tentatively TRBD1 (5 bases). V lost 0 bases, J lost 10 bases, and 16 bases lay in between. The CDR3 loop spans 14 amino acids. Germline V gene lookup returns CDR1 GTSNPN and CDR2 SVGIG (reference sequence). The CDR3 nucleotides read TGTGCCTGGAGTGTACAGAGACAGACTGGGGAGCAGTTCTTC. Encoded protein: CAWSVQRQTGEQFF.

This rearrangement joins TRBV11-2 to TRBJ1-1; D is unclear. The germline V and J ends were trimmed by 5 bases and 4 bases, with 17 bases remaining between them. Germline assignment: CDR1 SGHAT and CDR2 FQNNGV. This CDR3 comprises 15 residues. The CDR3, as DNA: TGTGCCAGCAGCGAAAGGGCAGCGCGGGGCACTGAAGCTTTCTTT. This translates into CASSERAARGTEAFF.

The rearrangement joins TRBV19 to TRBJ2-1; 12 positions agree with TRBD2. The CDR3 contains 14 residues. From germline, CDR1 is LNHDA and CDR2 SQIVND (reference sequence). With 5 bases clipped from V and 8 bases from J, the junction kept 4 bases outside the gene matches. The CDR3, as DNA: TGTGCCAGTAGTCCAAGGACTAGCGGGGATGAGCAGTTCTTC. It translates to CASSPRTSGDEQFF.

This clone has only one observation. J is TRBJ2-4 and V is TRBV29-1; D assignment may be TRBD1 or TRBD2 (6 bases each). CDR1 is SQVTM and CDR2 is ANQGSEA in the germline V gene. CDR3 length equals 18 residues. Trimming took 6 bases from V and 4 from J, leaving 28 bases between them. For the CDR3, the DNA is TGCAGCGTCGAACTAGCCCAAGGGGGTGATCGCCGGAAAAACATTCAGTACTTC. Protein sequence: CSVELAQGGDRRKNIQYF.

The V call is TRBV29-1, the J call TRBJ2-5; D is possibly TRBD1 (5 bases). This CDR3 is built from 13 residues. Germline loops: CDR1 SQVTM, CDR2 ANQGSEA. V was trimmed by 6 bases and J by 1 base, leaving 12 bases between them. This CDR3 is CSVQTESQETQYF. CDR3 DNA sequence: TGCAGCGTACAGACAGAGAGCCAAGAGACCCAGTACTTC.

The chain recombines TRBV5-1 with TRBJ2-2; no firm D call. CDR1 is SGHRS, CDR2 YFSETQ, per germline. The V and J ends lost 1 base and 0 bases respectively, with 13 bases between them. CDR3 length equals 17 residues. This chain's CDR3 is CASSLPRMGANTGELFF. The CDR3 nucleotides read TGCGCCAGCAGCTTGCCCCGGATGGGCGCGAACACCGGGGAGCTGTTTTTT.

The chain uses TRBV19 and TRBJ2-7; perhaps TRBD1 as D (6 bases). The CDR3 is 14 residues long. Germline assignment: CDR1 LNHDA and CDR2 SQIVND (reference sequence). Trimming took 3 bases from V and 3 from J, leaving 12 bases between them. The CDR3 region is CASSMTGIIYEQYF. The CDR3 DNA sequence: TGTGCCAGTAGTATGACAGGAATTATCTACGAGCAGTACTTC. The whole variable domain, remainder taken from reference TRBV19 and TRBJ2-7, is DGGITQSPKYLFRKEGQNVTLSCEQNLNHDAMYWYRQDPGQGLRLIYYSQIVNDFQKGDIAEGYSVSREKKESFPLTVTSAQKNPTAFYLCASSMTGIIYEQYFGPGTRLTVT.

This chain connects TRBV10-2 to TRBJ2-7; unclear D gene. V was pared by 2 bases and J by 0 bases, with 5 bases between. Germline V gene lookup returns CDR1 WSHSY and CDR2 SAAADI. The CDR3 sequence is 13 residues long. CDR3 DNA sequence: TGCGCCAGCAGTGAGCTCGGCTCCTACGAGCAGTACTTC. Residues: CASSELGSYEQYF.